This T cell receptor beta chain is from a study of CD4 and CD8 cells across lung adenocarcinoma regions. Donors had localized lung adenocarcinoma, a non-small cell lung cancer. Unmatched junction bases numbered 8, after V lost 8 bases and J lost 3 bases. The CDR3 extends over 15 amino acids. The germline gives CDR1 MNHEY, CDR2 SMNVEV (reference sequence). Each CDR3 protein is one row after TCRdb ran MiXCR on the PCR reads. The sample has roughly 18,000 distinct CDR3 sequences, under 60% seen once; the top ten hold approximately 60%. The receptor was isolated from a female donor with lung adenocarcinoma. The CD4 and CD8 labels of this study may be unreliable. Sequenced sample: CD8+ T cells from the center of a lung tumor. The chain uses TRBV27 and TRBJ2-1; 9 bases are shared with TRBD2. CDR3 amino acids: CASGAGGPFYNEQFF. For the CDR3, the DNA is TGTGCCAGCGGGGCGGGAGGGCCCTTCTACAATGAGCAGTTCTTC.